This TCR beta chain is drawn from a study of shared clonotypes between healthy human individuals. This clone was seen a single time. The table came from immunoSEQ multiplex PCR; TCRdb's copy has only in-frame clones and leaves some out. The data show some 2.4 million clones, 90% to 95% seen once. The CDR3 totals 16 residues. Germline assignment: CDR1 KGHSH and CDR2 LQKENI. Trimming left V 4 bases short and J 5 bases short, with 17 bases between. The genes are TRBV18 and TRBJ2-2, with D possibly being TRBD1 or TRBD2 (6 bases each). Sequenced: naive CD4+ T cells from PBMCs. Subset given: CD45RA+ positively selected. The sequence derives from a young man in good health. Some clones in this sample may be carry-over from other donors' samples. CDR3 bases: TGTGCCAGCTCACTACAGGGAGGTGCCTCTACCGGGGAGCTGTTTTTT. Its protein product is CASSLQGGASTGELFF.